This T cell receptor beta chain originates from a study of T-cell reconstitution after alpha-beta-depleted transplantation in children (dated by TCRdb to about 2016). Looking at the study overall: Using TCR repertoire profiling, the study quantitatively followed how T-cell immune reconstitution unfolded in children after TCRalphabeta/CD19-depleted allogeneic hematopoietic cell transplantation.

Sample treatment or condition, as interpreted from the label and publication: allogeneic hematopoietic cell transplantation with graft depleted of TCRalphabeta T cells and CD19 B cells. The transplant recipients were children given TCRalphabeta/CD19-depleted allogeneic hematopoietic cell grafts. Study-level results and caveats: In some patients, high TCRbeta diversity at day 60 was attributed to recipient T cells and intrathymic progenitors that had survived conditioning. About two months after transplant, the apparently early recovery of alphabetaT-cell counts reportedly depended on just several hundred clones that had expanded rapidly and came from non-depleted graft cells. The frequencies of hyperexpanded clones fell over the following months, and after one year, T-cell counts and TCRbeta diversity were mostly attributed to newly produced T cells.

The library was prepared using PCR. The instrument was an Illumina HiSeq 2500. TCR libraries were prepared with molecular barcoding, using unique molecular identifiers to normalize TCRbeta repertoire quantification. The public reads were run again by TCRdb, first through fastp at Q25 and then through MiXCR, and only productive beta chains were kept. CDR3 protein duplicates are merged, each entry listing the most common genes and DNA. Present in this sample are approximately 500,000 distinct CDR3 sequences, more than 20% of which were seen just once. Around a third of the sample is taken by the ten largest. For this chain, trimming is 5 bases at the V end and 5 bases at the J end, and the number of junction bases without a gene match is 7. Spanning cysteine to phenylalanine, the CDR3 consists of 13 amino acids. The sequence is cut down to CDR3 DNA, 39 bases in frame from base 1. CDR1 and CDR2 are drawn from the germline V gene (reference sequence): DFQATT, SNEGSKA.

This clonotype was recorded a few times. Its antigen remains undetermined. There are no base qualities to consult, and no much larger clone falls within one base. This receptor chain uses TRBV20-1 and TRBJ2-3; 7 central bases correspond to TRBD1. This sequence was found in a boy younger than two with Wiskott-Aldrich syndrome, due to receive a stem cell transplant. Specimen: PBMCs, collected before TCRalphabeta/CD19-depleted stem cell transplant. The CDR3: CSAPRQGLDTQYF. The nucleotide sequence is TGCAGTGCTCCTAGACAGGGCTTAGATACGCAGTATTTT.